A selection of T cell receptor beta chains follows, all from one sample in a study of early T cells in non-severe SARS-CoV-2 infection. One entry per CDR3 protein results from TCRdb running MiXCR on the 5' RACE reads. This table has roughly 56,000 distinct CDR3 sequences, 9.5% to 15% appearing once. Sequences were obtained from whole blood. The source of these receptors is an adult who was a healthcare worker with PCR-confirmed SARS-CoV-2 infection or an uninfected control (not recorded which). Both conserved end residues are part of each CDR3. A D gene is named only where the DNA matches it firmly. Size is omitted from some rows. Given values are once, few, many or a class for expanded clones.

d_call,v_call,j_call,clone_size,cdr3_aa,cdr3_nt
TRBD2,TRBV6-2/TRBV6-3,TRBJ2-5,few,CASSYFQRGGQETQYF,TGTGCCAGCAGTTACTTCCAGCGGGGGGGCCAAGAGACCCAGTACTTC
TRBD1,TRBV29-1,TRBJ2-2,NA,CSVSDRVNRPAGELFF,TGCAGCGTTTCCGACAGGGTAAATAGGCCGGCCGGGGAGCTGTTTTTT
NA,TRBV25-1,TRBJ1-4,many,CASSAGSRLFF,TGTGCCAGCAGCGCCGGATCAAGACTGTTTTTT
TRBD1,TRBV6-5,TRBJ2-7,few,CASSASRQGEGRYF,TGTGCCAGCAGTGCATCCAGACAGGGAGAGGGCCGCTACTTC
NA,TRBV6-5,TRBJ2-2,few,CASSYSGSNTGELFF,TGTGCCAGCAGTTACTCCGGCAGCAACACCGGGGAGCTGTTTTTT
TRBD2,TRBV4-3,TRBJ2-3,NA,CASSQEGRVFTDTQYF,TGCGCCAGCAGCCAAGAAGGGAGGGTATTCACAGATACGCAGTATTTT
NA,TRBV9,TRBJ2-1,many,CASSASVGYNEQFF,TGTGCCAGCAGCGCTAGCGTCGGGTACAATGAGCAGTTCTTC
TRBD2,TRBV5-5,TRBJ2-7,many,CASSPGLAGHYHEQYF,TGTGCCAGCAGCCCGGGACTAGCGGGGCACTACCACGAGCAGTACTTC
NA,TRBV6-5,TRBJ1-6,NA,CASSYSTRRLNSPLHF,TGTGCCAGCAGTTACTCGACGCGGAGACTCAACTCACCCCTCCACTTT
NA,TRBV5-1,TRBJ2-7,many,CASSLGQSYEQYF,TGCGCCAGCAGCTTGGGGCAGAGCTACGAGCAGTACTTC
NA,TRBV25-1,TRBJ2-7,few,CASSDPRGGSSYEQYF,TGTGCCAGCAGTGATCCCAGGGGGGGGAGCTCCTACGAGCAGTACTTC
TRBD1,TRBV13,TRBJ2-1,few,CASSRGTGNLVNEQFF,TGTGCCAGCAGCCGAGGGACAGGGAACCTCGTAAATGAGCAGTTCTTC
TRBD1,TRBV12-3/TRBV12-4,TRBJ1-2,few,CASTLAGTGGSYGYTF,TGTGCCAGCACTTTAGCCGGGACAGGGGGTAGCTATGGCTACACCTTC
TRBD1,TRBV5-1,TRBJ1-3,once,CASSFTGEPGNTIYF,TGCGCCAGCAGCTTTACAGGGGAACCTGGAAACACCATATATTTT
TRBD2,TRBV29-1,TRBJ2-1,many,CSVESGGSSYNEQFF,TGCAGCGTTGAGTCGGGAGGGAGCTCCTACAATGAGCAGTTCTTC
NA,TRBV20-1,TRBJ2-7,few,CSARGTSGYDEQYF,TGCAGTGCTAGAGGGACTTCGGGGTACGACGAGCAGTACTTC
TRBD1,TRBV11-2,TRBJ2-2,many,CASSYTGASAGELFF,TGTGCCAGCAGCTATACAGGGGCGTCGGCCGGGGAGCTGTTTTTT
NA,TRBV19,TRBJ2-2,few,CASSKGAGELFF,TGTGCCAGTAGTAAGGGTGCCGGGGAGCTGTTTTTT
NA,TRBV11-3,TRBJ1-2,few,CASSLEGVGYTF,TGTGCCAGCAGCTTAGAAGGGGTCGGCTACACCTTC
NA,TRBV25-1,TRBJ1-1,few,CASSESGVNTEAFF,TGTGCCAGCAGTGAATCCGGGGTAAACACTGAAGCTTTCTTT
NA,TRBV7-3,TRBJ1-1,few,CASSSSGWNTEAFF,TGTGCCAGCAGCTCTTCAGGGTGGAACACTGAAGCTTTCTTT
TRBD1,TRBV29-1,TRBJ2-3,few,CSVQGADTQYF,TGCAGCGTCCAGGGGGCAGATACGCAGTATTTT
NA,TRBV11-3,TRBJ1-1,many,CASSLDLGAGPEAFF,TGTGCCAGCAGCTTAGATCTCGGGGCGGGCCCTGAAGCTTTCTTT
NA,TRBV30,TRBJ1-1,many,CALQGSFLNTEAFF,TGTGCCTTACAGGGTAGCTTTCTGAACACTGAAGCTTTCTTT
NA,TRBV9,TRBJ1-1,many,CASSVKGNTEAFF,TGTGCCAGCAGCGTAAAGGGGAACACTGAAGCTTTCTTT
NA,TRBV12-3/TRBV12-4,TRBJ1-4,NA,CASSLLLTEKLFF,TGTGCCAGCAGTTTGCTTTTAACTGAAAAACTGTTTTTT
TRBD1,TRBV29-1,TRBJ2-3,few,CSVQGDRTTYTQYF,TGCAGCGTTCAGGGGGACAGGACCACCTATACGCAGTATTTT
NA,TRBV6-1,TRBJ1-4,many,CASSFNSGSGEKLFF,TGTGCCAGCAGTTTCAACTCAGGTTCGGGTGAAAAACTGTTTTTT
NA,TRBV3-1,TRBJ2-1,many,CASSQDGRPGEQFF,TGTGCCAGCAGCCAAGATGGGAGGCCCGGGGAGCAGTTCTTC
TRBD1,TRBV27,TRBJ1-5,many,CASSADRVQPQHF,TGTGCCAGCAGCGCCGACAGGGTTCAGCCCCAGCATTTT
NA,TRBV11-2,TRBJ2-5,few,CASSPYYGDQETQYF,TGTGCCAGCAGCCCATACTACGGCGACCAAGAGACCCAGTACTTC
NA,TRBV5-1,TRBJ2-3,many,CASSLDSGRSDTQYF,TGCGCCAGCAGCCTTGACTCCGGAAGGAGTGATACGCAGTATTTT
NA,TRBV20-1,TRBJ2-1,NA,CSARDFWTGSYNEQFF,TGCAGTGCTAGAGATTTCTGGACTGGCTCCTACAATGAGCAGTTCTTC
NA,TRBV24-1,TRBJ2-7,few,CATSEGGFYEQYF,TGTGCCACCAGTGAGGGGGGATTCTACGAGCAGTACTTC
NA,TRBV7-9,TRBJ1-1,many,CASSIDQNTEAFF,TGTGCCAGCAGTATAGACCAGAACACTGAAGCTTTCTTT
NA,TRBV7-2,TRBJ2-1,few,CASSLAFGGAYNEQFF,TGTGCCAGCAGCTTAGCGTTTGGGGGCGCCTACAATGAGCAGTTCTTC
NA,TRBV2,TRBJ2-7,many,CASRISVNSYEQYF,TGTGCCAGCAGGATTAGCGTTAACTCCTACGAGCAGTACTTC
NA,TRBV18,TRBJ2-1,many,CASSRAAGQGYNEQFF,TGTGCCAGCTCACGGGCCGCAGGGCAAGGCTACAATGAGCAGTTCTTC
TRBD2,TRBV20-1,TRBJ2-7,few,CSARLGGRRYEQYF,TGCAGTGCTAGACTCGGGGGGAGACGCTACGAGCAGTACTTC
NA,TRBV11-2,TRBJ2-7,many,CASSLGRLEQYF,TGTGCCAGCAGCTTAGGGCGCCTCGAGCAGTACTTC
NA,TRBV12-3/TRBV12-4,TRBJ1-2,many,CASTPRGFYGYTF,TGTGCCAGCACCCCCCGGGGTTTCTATGGCTACACCTTC
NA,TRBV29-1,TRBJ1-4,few,CSVRVQSTNEKLFF,TGCAGCGTTCGGGTCCAATCAACTAATGAAAAACTGTTTTTT
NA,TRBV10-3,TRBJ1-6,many,CAIRPSGAHNSPLHF,TGTGCCATCAGGCCTTCCGGGGCCCATAATTCACCCCTCCACTTT
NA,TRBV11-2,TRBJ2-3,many,CASSLGLISGLDTQYF,TGTGCCAGCAGCTTAGGACTCATCAGTGGACTCGATACGCAGTATTTT
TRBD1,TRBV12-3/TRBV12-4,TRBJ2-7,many,CASSSGTGLYEQYF,TGTGCCAGCAGCTCCGGGACAGGGCTATACGAGCAGTACTTC
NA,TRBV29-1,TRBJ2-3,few,CSAYGQSTDTQYF,TGCAGCGCCTACGGGCAGAGCACAGATACGCAGTATTTT
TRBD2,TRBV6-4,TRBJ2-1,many,CASSDSEREINEQFF,TGTGCCAGCAGTGACTCCGAGCGGGAGATTAATGAGCAGTTCTTC
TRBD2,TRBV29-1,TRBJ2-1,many,CSVVGLAGVEQFF,TGCAGCGTTGTTGGACTAGCGGGAGTGGAGCAGTTCTTC
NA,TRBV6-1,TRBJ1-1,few,CASSETQGRNTEAFF,TGTGCCAGCAGTGAAACCCAGGGAAGGAACACTGAAGCTTTCTTT
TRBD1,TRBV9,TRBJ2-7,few,CASSTDRDRVIDEQYF,TGTGCCAGCAGCACCGACCGGGACAGGGTAATCGACGAGCAGTACTTC
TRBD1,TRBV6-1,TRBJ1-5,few,CASRTGNNQPQHF,TGTGCCAGCAGGACAGGGAACAATCAGCCCCAGCATTTT